Each of the 14 T cell receptor beta chains below was sequenced from the same sample in a study of T cells expressing NK-cell markers. After re-calling the 5' RACE reads, TCRdb lists one entry per CDR3 protein, DNA absent. The sample holds approximately 550,000 distinct CDR3 sequences. Sequenced: blood T cells: a sorted CD56 or NKG2C T cell subset, CD4+ or CD8+ T cells, or bulk PBMC T cells (not recorded which). The receptors originated from a man aged 18 to 30 in good health.

V usage is TRBV29-1 and J usage is TRBJ2-1; TCRdb lists TRBD1, though no DNA is available to test this call. This CDR3 has 14 residues. CDR1 is SQVTM, CDR2 ANQGSEA, per germline. The chain's CDR3 is CSVRLDSFYNEQFF.

The chain combines TRBV7-7 with TRBJ2-1; with no DNA, the TCRdb D assignment of TRBD2 cannot be verified. The V gene's germline CDR1 is SSHAT and CDR2 FNYEAQ (reference sequence). The CDR3 is 15 residues long. The CDR3 loop reads CASSLGAGPGDEQFF.

CDR3 protein: CASRRTGQQETQYF. V gene TRBV7-9 combines with J gene TRBJ2-5; TCRdb picks TRBD1, but there is no DNA to check that call. There are 14 residues in the CDR3. CDR1 and CDR2 from the germline V gene are SEHNR and FQNEAQ (reference sequence).

The chain has TRBV24-1 and TRBJ2-5; lacking DNA, the TRBD1 call made by TCRdb goes unchecked. CDR3 size: 16 residues. The V gene's germline CDR1 is KGHDR and CDR2 SFDVKD. CDR3 amino acids: CATSDGLGRPEETQYF.

V and J are TRBV11-2 and TRBJ2-5; TCRdb lists TRBD2, though no DNA is available to test this call. The germline V gene encodes CDR1 SGHAT and CDR2 FQNNGV. The CDR3 is 13 amino acids. Here the CDR3 reads CASRHGWGETQYF.

The CDR3 loop is CASSFGEPDTQYF. The J gene is TRBJ2-3, the V gene TRBV7-9. Germline V gives CDR1 SEHNR, CDR2 FQNEAQ (reference sequence). The CDR3 has 13 residues.

The chain joins TRBV6-1 to TRBJ2-3; there is no DNA to check the TCRdb D call of TRBD2. The CDR3 loop spans 14 amino acids. Germline lookup yields CDR1 MNHNS and CDR2 SASEGT. CDR3 loop: CASRVAGGPNTQYF.

The rearrangement uses TRBV4-2 and TRBJ2-1; TCRdb designates TRBD1, a call that cannot be tested without DNA. Germline CDR1 LGHNA, CDR2 YNFKEQ. This CDR3 has 12 amino acids. CDR3 region: CASSQEGGEQFF.

The chain combines TRBV24-1 with TRBJ2-2; TCRdb's D gene call, TRBD1, goes unchecked for lack of DNA. Germline values: CDR1 KGHDR, CDR2 SFDVKD. The CDR3 extends over 17 amino acids. CDR3: CATSDLGRGRITGELFF.

The rearrangement uses TRBV6-2 or TRBV6-3 and TRBJ2-1; TCRdb gives TRBD2 as the D gene, but with no DNA this cannot be confirmed. The CDR3 has 13 residues. CDR1 and CDR2 (germline): MNHEY, SVGEGT. The CDR3 region is CASSTGLAGVQFF.

CDR3 residues: CASSQVGVGPLHF. The rearrangement links TRBV14 to TRBJ1-6; the D gene TCRdb calls, TRBD1, cannot be checked with no DNA. Germline CDR1 is SGHDN and CDR2 is FVKESK. The CDR3 extends over 13 amino acids.

This CDR3 is CASSTKQGLYNEQFF. The rearrangement links TRBV7-3 to TRBJ2-1; the TCRdb call, TRBD1, lacks DNA for checking. In germline, CDR1 is SGHTA, CDR2 FQGTGA. The CDR3 is made up of 15 amino acids.

The CDR3 protein is CASSPSGGYGANVLTF. The chain recombines TRBV4-3 with TRBJ2-6; no DNA is available, so the TRBD1 call from TCRdb remains unchecked. Germline CDR1 reads LGHNA; CDR2 reads YSLEER. This CDR3 spans 16 amino acids.

V and J are TRBV5-1 and TRBJ2-3; TCRdb's D call of TRBD2 is untestable without DNA. Looked up from germline, CDR1 is SGHRS and CDR2 is YFSETQ. This CDR3 region has 17 residues. The chain's CDR3 is CASSLRTSGASTDTQYF.